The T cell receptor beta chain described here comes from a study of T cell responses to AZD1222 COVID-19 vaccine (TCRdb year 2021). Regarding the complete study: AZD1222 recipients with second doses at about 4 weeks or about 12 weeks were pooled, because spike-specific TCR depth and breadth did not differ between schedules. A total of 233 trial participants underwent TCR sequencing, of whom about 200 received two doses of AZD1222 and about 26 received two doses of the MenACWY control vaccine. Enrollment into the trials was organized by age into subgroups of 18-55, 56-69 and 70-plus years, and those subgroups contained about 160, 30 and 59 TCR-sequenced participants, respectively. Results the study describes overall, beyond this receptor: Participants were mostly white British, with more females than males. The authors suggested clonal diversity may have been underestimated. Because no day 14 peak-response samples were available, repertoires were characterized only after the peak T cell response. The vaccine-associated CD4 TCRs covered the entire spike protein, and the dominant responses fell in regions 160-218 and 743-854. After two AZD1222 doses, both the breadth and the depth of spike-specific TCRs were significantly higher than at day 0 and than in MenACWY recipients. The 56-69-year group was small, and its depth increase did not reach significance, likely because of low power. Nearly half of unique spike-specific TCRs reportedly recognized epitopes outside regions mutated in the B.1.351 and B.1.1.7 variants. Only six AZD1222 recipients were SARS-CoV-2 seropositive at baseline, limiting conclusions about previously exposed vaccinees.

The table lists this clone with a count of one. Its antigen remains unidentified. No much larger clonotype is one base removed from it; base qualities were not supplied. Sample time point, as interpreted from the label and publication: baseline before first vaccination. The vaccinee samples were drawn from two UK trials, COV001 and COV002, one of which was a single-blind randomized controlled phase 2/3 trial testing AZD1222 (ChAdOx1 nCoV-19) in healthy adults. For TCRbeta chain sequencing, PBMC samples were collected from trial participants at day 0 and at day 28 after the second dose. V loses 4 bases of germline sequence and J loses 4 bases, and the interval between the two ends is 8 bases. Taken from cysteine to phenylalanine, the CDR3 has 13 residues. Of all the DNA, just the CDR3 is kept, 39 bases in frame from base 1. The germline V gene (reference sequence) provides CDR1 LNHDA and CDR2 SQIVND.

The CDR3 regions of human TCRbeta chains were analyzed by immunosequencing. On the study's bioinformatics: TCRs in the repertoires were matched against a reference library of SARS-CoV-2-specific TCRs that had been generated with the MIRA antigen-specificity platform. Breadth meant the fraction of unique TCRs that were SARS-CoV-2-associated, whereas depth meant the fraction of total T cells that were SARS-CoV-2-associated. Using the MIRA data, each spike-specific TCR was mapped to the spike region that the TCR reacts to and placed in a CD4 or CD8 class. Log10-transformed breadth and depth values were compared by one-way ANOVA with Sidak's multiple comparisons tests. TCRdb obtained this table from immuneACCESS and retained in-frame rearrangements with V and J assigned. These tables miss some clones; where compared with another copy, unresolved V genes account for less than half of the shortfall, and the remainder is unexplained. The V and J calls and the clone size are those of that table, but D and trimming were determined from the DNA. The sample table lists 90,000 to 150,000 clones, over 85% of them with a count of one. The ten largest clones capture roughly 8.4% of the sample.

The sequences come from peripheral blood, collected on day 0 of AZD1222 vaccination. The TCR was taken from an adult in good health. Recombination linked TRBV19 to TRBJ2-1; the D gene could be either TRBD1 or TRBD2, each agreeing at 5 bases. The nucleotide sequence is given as TGTGCCAGTAGTAGTTGGGGGTACAATGAGCAGTTCTTC. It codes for CASSSWGYNEQFF.